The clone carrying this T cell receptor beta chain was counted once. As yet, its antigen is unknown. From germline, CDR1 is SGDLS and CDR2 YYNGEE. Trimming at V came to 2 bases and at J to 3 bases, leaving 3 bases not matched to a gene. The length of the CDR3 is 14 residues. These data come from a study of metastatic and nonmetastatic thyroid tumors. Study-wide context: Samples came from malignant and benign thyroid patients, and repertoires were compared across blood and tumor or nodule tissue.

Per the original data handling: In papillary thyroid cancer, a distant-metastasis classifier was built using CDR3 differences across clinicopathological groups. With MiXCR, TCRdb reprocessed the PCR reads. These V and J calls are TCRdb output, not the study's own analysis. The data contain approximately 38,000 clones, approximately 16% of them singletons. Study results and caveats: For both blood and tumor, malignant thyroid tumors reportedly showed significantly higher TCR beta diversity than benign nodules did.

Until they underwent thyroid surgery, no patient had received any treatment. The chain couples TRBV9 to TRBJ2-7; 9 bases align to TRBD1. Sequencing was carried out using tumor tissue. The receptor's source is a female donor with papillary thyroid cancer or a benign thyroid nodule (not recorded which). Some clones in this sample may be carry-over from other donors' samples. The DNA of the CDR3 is TGTGCCAGCAGCGTCGGACAGGGGCACTACGAGCAGTACTTC. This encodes CASSVGQGHYEQYF.